A selection of T cell receptor beta chains follows, all from one sample in a study of T cell responses to AZD1222 COVID-19 vaccine. Sequencing was performed with immunoSEQ multiplex PCR; in TCRdb, only in-frame clones are kept and a portion is missing. The sample includes 150,000 to 190,000 clones, 88% of them seen just once. This material consisted of peripheral blood, taken after recovery from COVID-19. These receptors all come from an adult who had recovered from COVID-19. Both conserved end residues are part of each CDR3. The D gene is left open where the match is weak. Clone size is not always given. Where it is, it says once, few, many or a class for expanded clones.

TRBJ2-7 | . | TRBV2 | . | CAGGLSYEQYF | TGTGCCGGCGGCCTTTCCTACGAGCAGTACTTC
TRBJ1-6 | . | TRBV11-2 | TRBD1 | CASSGQGKMNSPLHF | TGTGCCAGCAGCGGACAGGGAAAAATGAATTCACCCCTCCACTTT
TRBJ1-5 | few | TRBV10-3 | . | CAIGGTNQPQHF | TGTGCCATCGGCGGGACCAATCAGCCCCAGCATTTT
TRBJ1-1 | . | TRBV6-5 | . | CASTLSKVNTEAFF | TGTGCCAGCACCCTCTCGAAGGTGAACACTGAAGCTTTCTTT
TRBJ2-1 | . | TRBV7-2 | . | CASSLNRAGNEQFF | TGTGCCAGCAGCTTAAACCGGGCTGGAAATGAGCAGTTCTTC
TRBJ1-2 | . | TRBV7-6 | . | CASSLDGSTSSNYGYTF | TGTGCCAGCAGCTTAGATGGCAGCACCTCGTCTAACTATGGCTACACCTTC
TRBJ2-3 | . | TRBV2 | TRBD2 | CASRETSGSTDTQYF | TGTGCCAGCAGAGAGACTAGCGGAAGCACAGATACGCAGTATTTT
TRBJ2-3 | . | TRBV27 | TRBD1 | CASSLGQGGVTDTQYF | TGTGCCAGCAGTTTGGGACAGGGGGGCGTAACAGATACGCAGTATTTT
TRBJ2-7 | . | TRBV7-8 | . | CASSLMREQYF | TGTGCCAGCAGCTTAATGCGCGAGCAGTACTTC
TRBJ2-5 | . | TRBV6-6 | . | CASSSPTRGETQYF | TGTGCCAGCAGTTCCCCCACCAGGGGCGAGACCCAGTACTTC
TRBJ1-1 | . | TRBV5-4 | . | CASSLERQNTEAFF | TGTGCCAGCAGCTTGGAACGGCAAAACACTGAAGCTTTCTTT
TRBJ1-6 | . | TRBV3-1/TRBV3-2 | . | CATRVGGSNNSPLHF | TGTGCCACCCGAGTGGGGGGCTCTAATAATTCACCCCTCCACTTT
TRBJ2-1 | . | TRBV5-8 | TRBD2 | CASSWTSGGWNEQFF | TGTGCCAGCAGCTGGACTAGCGGGGGGTGGAATGAGCAGTTCTTC
TRBJ2-1 | . | TRBV11-2 | . | CASGQWGADNEQFF | TGTGCCAGCGGCCAGTGGGGGGCTGACAATGAGCAGTTCTTC
TRBJ2-1 | . | TRBV24-1 | . | CATSDYYSNEQFF | TGTGCCACCAGTGATTACTATAGCAATGAGCAGTTCTTC
TRBJ2-3 | . | TRBV4-2 | . | CASSQLRGSGGQGDTDTQYF | TGTGCCAGCAGCCAACTCCGAGGTAGCGGTGGGCAGGGGGACACAGATACGCAGTATTTT
TRBJ1-1 | . | TRBV28 | . | CASNQQDSEAFF | TGTGCCAGCAATCAACAGGATTCTGAAGCTTTCTTT
TRBJ2-2 | once | TRBV19 | TRBD1 | CASRPGQGASGELFF | TGTGCCAGTAGGCCGGGACAGGGGGCTTCAGGGGAGCTGTTTTTT
TRBJ2-7 | . | TRBV5-1 | . | CASSPSKGAYEQYF | TGCGCCAGCAGCCCCTCTAAAGGGGCCTACGAGCAGTACTTC
TRBJ2-7 | . | TRBV28 | . | CASSGGTDLSYEQYF | TGTGCCAGCAGTGGAGGGACGGATTTGTCCTACGAGCAGTACTTC
TRBJ2-1 | . | TRBV6-6 | TRBD2 | CASHKQGTSGYNEQFF | TGTGCCAGTCATAAGCAGGGGACTAGCGGTTACAATGAGCAGTTCTTC
TRBJ1-1 | . | TRBV29-1 | . | CSVGRGLGTEAFF | TGCAGCGTTGGAAGAGGGTTAGGGACTGAAGCTTTCTTT
TRBJ1-1 | . | TRBV4-2 | . | CASSQGEGNTEAFF | TGTGCCAGCAGCCAAGGTGAGGGGAACACTGAAGCTTTCTTT
TRBJ1-2 | . | TRBV4-2 | TRBD1 | CASSPRTGTNYGYTF | TGTGCCAGCAGCCCCCGGACAGGGACCAACTATGGCTACACCTTC
TRBJ1-1 | . | TRBV3-1/TRBV3-2 | . | CASSRRVFTEAFF | TGTGCCAGCAGCCGACGGGTATTCACTGAAGCTTTCTTT
TRBJ2-2 | . | TRBV7-6 | TRBD2 | CASSLGTSGAGELFF | TGTGCCAGCAGCTTGGGGACTAGCGGCGCCGGGGAGCTGTTTTTT
TRBJ2-2 | . | TRBV5-1 | . | CASSLVGADGELFF | TGCGCCAGCAGCTTAGTGGGAGCCGACGGGGAGCTGTTTTTT
TRBJ1-2 | . | TRBV24-1 | . | CAPSGVGHRNYGYTF | TGTGCCCCATCAGGCGTTGGTCATCGCAACTATGGCTACACCTTC
TRBJ1-2 | . | TRBV7-9 | . | CASSSSGDSYTF | TGTGCCAGCAGCTCCTCGGGGGACAGCTACACCTTC
TRBJ1-5 | . | TRBV7-9 | . | CASSARNQPQHF | TGTGCCAGCAGCGCACGCAATCAGCCCCAGCATTTT
TRBJ2-1 | . | TRBV3-1/TRBV3-2 | TRBD2 | CASSPGLASYNEQFF | TGTGCCAGCAGCCCAGGACTAGCTTCCTACAATGAGCAGTTCTTC
TRBJ2-1 | . | TRBV7-9 | . | CASSFGRGSYNEQFF | TGTGCCAGCAGCTTCGGGAGAGGGTCCTACAATGAGCAGTTCTTC
TRBJ2-2 | . | TRBV2 | TRBD2 | CASRRGTSGTGELFF | TGTGCCAGCAGGAGGGGGACTAGCGGGACCGGGGAGCTGTTTTTT
TRBJ2-5 | . | TRBV6-2/TRBV6-3 | . | CASSLSGVGETQYF | TGTGCCAGCAGTTTAAGTGGGGTCGGGGAGACCCAGTACTTC
TRBJ1-1 | . | TRBV9 | TRBD1 | CASSLSGTVNTEAFF | TGTGCCAGCAGCCTTTCCGGGACAGTGAACACTGAAGCTTTCTTT
TRBJ1-1 | . | TRBV28 | . | CARPSPEAFF | TGTGCCAGACCGTCGCCTGAAGCTTTCTTT
TRBJ2-5 | few | TRBV6-1 | TRBD2 | CASSGILRTSGSQETQYF | TGTGCCAGCAGTGGGATACTTAGGACTAGCGGGAGTCAGGAGACCCAGTACTTC
TRBJ2-3 | once | TRBV5-6 | . | CASSIEPHTQYF | TGTGCCAGCAGCATAGAACCCCATACGCAGTATTTT
TRBJ2-2 | once | TRBV5-1 | TRBD2 | CASSHRTSGRVNTGELFF | TGCGCCAGCAGCCACCGGACTAGCGGGAGGGTTAACACCGGGGAGCTGTTTTTT
TRBJ1-2 | . | TRBV3-1/TRBV3-2 | . | CASSQATDYGYTF | TGTGCCAGCAGCCAAGCGACGGACTATGGCTACACCTTC
TRBJ2-7 | . | TRBV10-3 | . | CAIRKEGSTSYEQYF | TGTGCCATCAGGAAGGAGGGGTCGACCTCCTACGAGCAGTACTTC
TRBJ1-3 | . | TRBV29-1 | . | CSVEPGTSSGNTIYF | TGCAGCGTCGAACCTGGGACTTCTTCTGGAAACACCATATATTTT
TRBJ1-1 | . | TRBV27 | . | CASSDRLGGGYTEAFF | TGTGCCAGCAGTGATCGGCTTGGCGGTGGGTACACTGAAGCTTTCTTT
TRBJ2-7 | . | TRBV5-4 | TRBD2 | CASSAGVGLAGAHYEQYF | TGTGCCAGCAGCGCGGGGGTTGGCCTAGCGGGGGCCCACTACGAGCAGTACTTC
TRBJ2-7 | . | TRBV28 | . | CASSLSSYEQYF | TGTGCCAGCAGTTTATCTTCCTACGAGCAGTACTTC
TRBJ1-3 | . | TRBV18 | . | CAQGGGNTIYF | TGTGCCCAAGGAGGCGGAAACACCATATATTTT
TRBJ1-5 | . | TRBV6-6 | . | CASSSPGTAQPQHF | TGTGCCAGCAGTTCCCCGGGGACGGCTCAGCCCCAGCATTTT
TRBJ1-3 | . | TRBV4-2 | . | CASSQESRTLGDTIYF | TGTGCCAGCAGCCAAGAAAGTCGGACGCTCGGGGACACCATATATTTT
TRBJ2-3 | . | TRBV12-3/TRBV12-4 | . | CASSLLDTQYF | TGTGCCAGCAGTTTGTTAGATACGCAGTATTTT
TRBJ1-1 | . | TRBV6-1 | . | CASSEGLRTEAFF | TGTGCCAGCAGTGAAGGGCTGCGGACTGAAGCTTTCTTT
TRBJ1-2 | . | TRBV5-1 | TRBD1 | CASSPTGYDGYTF | TGCGCCAGCAGCCCGACAGGGTACGATGGCTACACCTTC
TRBJ1-2 | . | TRBV19 | . | CASSYGGGAAGYTF | TGTGCCAGTAGTTATGGAGGCGGGGCGGCTGGCTACACCTTC
TRBJ1-4 | . | TRBV27 | . | CASSTSQSGGTGEKLFF | .
TRBJ1-3 | . | TRBV19 | TRBD1 | CASSPLDRGYSGNTIYF | TGTGCCAGTAGTCCCTTGGACAGGGGATATTCCGGAAACACCATATATTTT
TRBJ2-1 | . | TRBV6-4 | TRBD2 | CASSDRVAGHEQFF | TGTGCCAGCAGTGATCGGGTAGCGGGGCATGAGCAGTTCTTC